This entry features one TCR beta chain sequence. The target antigen is unknown. These data belong to a study of cytomegalovirus exposure and HLA in healthy donors. Study outcomes and limitations: Later on, an analysis tied 15,000 to 20,000 TCR beta sequences to HLA alleles at 0.05 false discovery rate. DRB1 showed the most TCR associations and HLA-C the fewest in a later analysis, as rates varied by HLA locus.

Trimming left V 10 bases short and J 0 bases short, with 24 bases between. The CDR3 is 18 residues long. CDR1 is ENHRY and CDR2 is SYGVKD in the germline V gene. 13 Jbeta primers and 60 Vbeta primers were used for the PCR. In the original processing: In a later analysis, the count reached approximately 80 million unique TCR beta chains, with roughly 12 million shared. Repertoires were generated with immunoSEQ multiplex PCR, while TCRdb's copy carries only in-frame clones and drops some. The DNA gave D and trimming, while V, J and clone size come from that table. The sample lists 250,000 or so clones, around 80% seen once, with roughly 7.4% in the top ten.

This receptor was taken from an older woman in good health and CMV-seropositive. This chain links TRBV10-3 with TRBJ1-4; D not certain. Specimen: PBMCs. The CDR3 loop is CATSIPKPQEATNEKLFF. CDR3 DNA: TGTGCCACTTCCATACCCAAACCCCAGGAGGCAACTAATGAAAAACTGTTTTTT.